This T cell receptor beta chain was captured in a study of CD8 T cells in ankylosing spondylitis. Study findings and constraints: A motif in TCR beta, a set of several highly homologous variants, appeared characteristic of ankylosing spondylitis blood. Some of these motif variants have turned up before, in reports on reactive arthritis synovial fluid and blood. Disease-associated clones were reportedly significantly overrepresented in matched ankylosing spondylitis synovial fluid.

Each TCR beta library was made by quantitative 5'-RACE that incorporated molecular barcodes. Using its own MiXCR run on the 5' RACE reads, TCRdb lists one record per CDR3 protein. The sample consists of more than 150,000 distinct CDR3 sequences, 9.5% to 15% of them appearing once. This clonotype has just a few counts. The antigen remains undetermined. The sample consisted of blood, either unsorted or a sorted T cell fraction (not recorded which). The source is a male donor with ankylosing spondylitis or in good health (not recorded which).

The CDR3 nucleotides are TGTGCCACCAGCAGACCGACAGGGGGAAACACCGGGGAGCTGTTTTTT. Amino acids: CATSRPTGGNTGELFF. The chain employs TRBV15 and TRBJ2-2, with 9 bases aligning to TRBD1. The trim removed 2 bases at V and 2 bases at J, leaving 3 bases unmatched. This CDR3 contains 16 residues. Germline V gives CDR1 LNHNV, CDR2 YYDKDF (reference sequence).